Listed below are T cell receptor beta chains from one sample, sequenced in a study of T cells in Graves' hyperthyroidism and ophthalmopathy. TCRdb passed the multiplex PCR reads through MiXCR, listing each CDR3 protein once. This sample yields about 560,000 distinct CDR3 sequences, of which around 14% are seen a single time; less than 9.5% belongs to the top ten. The sample consisted of blood. The receptors were gathered from a young woman with Graves' hyperthyroidism. Each CDR3 is given with its conserved first and last residue. The D gene is left open where the match is weak. Expanded clones get a size class; other rows say once, few or many, or leave the size out.

d_call	v_call	j_call	clone_size	cdr3_aa	cdr3_nt
-	TRBV20-1	TRBJ2-7	few	CSARDSWGQYF	TGCAGTGCCCGGGACTCCTGGGGGCAGTACTTC
-	TRBV7-9	TRBJ2-7	-	CASGSLDSYEQYF	TGTGCCAGTGGATCACTAGATTCCTACGAGCAGTACTTC
-	TRBV6-1	TRBJ1-3	-	CASSPGYRSGNTIYF	TGTGCCAGCAGTCCCGGATATCGCTCTGGAAACACCATATATTTT
-	TRBV7-3	TRBJ1-1	few	CASSLNVRVGGTEAFF	TGTGCCAGCAGCTTAAACGTCAGGGTCGGAGGCACTGAAGCTTTCTTT
TRBD2	TRBV20-1	TRBJ2-7	-	CSARDWGLASGAYEQYF	TGCAGTGCTAGAGATTGGGGACTAGCATCTGGGGCCTACGAGCAGTACTTC
TRBD2	TRBV2	TRBJ2-5	many	CASSARGTSGRTETQYF	TGTGCCAGCAGTGCCCGGGGGACTAGCGGGAGGACCGAGACCCAGTACTTC
-	TRBV14	TRBJ2-7	few	CASSYGGPPQYEQYF	TGTGCCAGCAGCTACGGAGGGCCCCCACAGTACGAGCAGTACTTC
-	TRBV7-9	TRBJ1-1	few	CASSHTRGTEAFF	TGTGCCAGCAGCCACACTCGAGGGACTGAAGCTTTCTTT
-	TRBV11-2	TRBJ1-2	-	CASSPPGRAWRVGYGYTF	TGTGCCAGCAGCCCCCCGGGCCGAGCTTGGAGGGTTGGCTATGGCTACACCTTC
TRBD2	TRBV18	TRBJ2-1	-	CASSRKGLDFYNEQFF	TGTGCCAGCTCACGAAAGGGACTAGATTTCTACAATGAGCAGTTCTTC
-	TRBV29-1	TRBJ2-7	-	CSVELALGPYEQYF	TGCAGCGTTGAACTCGCCCTAGGCCCCTACGAGCAGTACTTC
TRBD2	TRBV20-1	TRBJ2-1	-	CSAREGTSGPTIWNEQFF	TGCAGTGCTAGAGAAGGGACTAGCGGGCCCACTATTTGGAATGAGCAGTTCTTC
TRBD1	TRBV12-3/TRBV12-4	TRBJ1-2	-	CASSGGQGAFGYTF	TGTGCCAGCAGTGGTGGGCAGGGGGCTTTCGGCTACACCTTC
TRBD2	TRBV9	TRBJ2-5	many	CASSVAPSGIETQYF	TGTGCCAGCAGCGTAGCTCCTAGCGGGATAGAGACCCAGTACTTC
-	TRBV20-1	TRBJ1-2	-	CRILQGDAYGYTF	TGCAGGATCCTCCAAGGAGACGCCTATGGCTACACCTTC
TRBD2	TRBV7-2	TRBJ2-2	-	CASSSKLGTSGRVNTGELFF	TGTGCCAGCAGCTCCAAATTGGGGACTAGCGGGAGGGTGAACACCGGGGAGCTGTTTTTT
-	TRBV7-3	TRBJ2-1	few	CASSLTSHYNEQFF	TGTGCCAGCAGCTTAACGAGCCACTACAATGAGCAGTTCTTC
TRBD1	TRBV27	TRBJ1-4	many	CASSLTGQGQYEKLFF	TGTGCCAGCAGTTTAACAGGACAGGGCCAATATGAAAAACTGTTTTTT
-	TRBV3-1	TRBJ2-1	many	CASSHRLAGLGRAYNEQFF	TGTGCCAGCAGCCATCGCCTAGCCGGATTAGGTCGGGCTTACAATGAGCAGTTCTTC
TRBD1	TRBV30	TRBJ1-2	-	CAWSGGQVYGYTF	TGTGCCTGGAGTGGGGGACAGGTATATGGCTACACCTTC
TRBD2	TRBV11-2	TRBJ2-3	many	CASSRLIAGGPGTDTQYF	TGTGCCAGCAGCCGACTAATAGCGGGAGGGCCAGGCACAGATACGCAGTATTTT
-	TRBV5-6	TRBJ1-2	-	CASSPNSGGYNYGYTF	TGTGCCAGCAGCCCAAATTCGGGGGGCTATAACTATGGCTACACCTTC
-	TRBV20-1	TRBJ1-2	many	CSASPGNYGYTF	TGCAGTGCTAGCCCAGGGAACTATGGCTACACCTTC
-	TRBV5-1	TRBJ1-3	many	CASSLEGSGNTIYF	TGCGCCAGCAGCTTGGAAGGTTCTGGAAACACCATATATTTT
-	TRBV5-1	TRBJ1-1	many	CASSPEQSARTEAFF	TGCGCCAGCAGCCCCGAACAAAGCGCACGGACTGAAGCTTTCTTT
-	TRBV15	TRBJ1-1	many	CATSRVRTMNTEAFF	TGTGCCACCAGCAGAGTGAGGACAATGAACACTGAAGCTTTCTTT
-	TRBV28	TRBJ1-1	many	CASSSYEALPNTEAFF	TGTGCCAGCAGTTCATACGAGGCTCTACCGAACACTGAAGCTTTCTTT
-	TRBV13	TRBJ2-2	few	CASSFRWGGTGELFF	TGTGCCAGCAGCTTTAGATGGGGCGGGACCGGGGAGCTGTTTTTT
TRBD2	TRBV20-1	TRBJ2-5	few	CSARVLAGGPQTQYF	TGCAGTGCTAGAGTTCTAGCGGGAGGGCCGCAGACCCAGTACTTC
-	TRBV12-3/TRBV12-4	TRBJ1-4	many	CASSLQGEKLFF	TGTGCCAGCAGTTTACAAGGTGAAAAACTGTTTTTT
TRBD2	TRBV28	TRBJ2-7	many	CASRQGTSGFYEQYF	TGTGCCAGCAGACAAGGGACTAGCGGATTCTACGAGCAGTACTTC
-	TRBV20-1	TRBJ2-7	-	CSTQGGVRIYEQYF	TGCAGCACACAGGGGGGGGTACGGATATACGAGCAGTACTTC
TRBD2	TRBV5-1	TRBJ2-3	many	CASSFRGPRGGRDPTDTQYF	TGCGCCAGCAGCTTCCGGGGCCCGCGGGGCGGGAGGGATCCCACAGATACGCAGTATTTT
-	TRBV29-1	TRBJ1-2	many	CSVEVLSREDYGYTF	TGCAGCGTTGAAGTATTATCTAGAGAGGACTATGGCTACACCTTC
-	TRBV7-6	TRBJ2-4	few	CASSLEAGAGSDIQYF	TGTGCCAGCAGCTTAGAGGCGGGGGCTGGTTCGGACATTCAGTACTTC
-	TRBV2	TRBJ1-5	many	CASSEAQTAYSNQPQHF	TGTGCCAGCAGTGAAGCGCAGACAGCGTATAGCAATCAGCCCCAGCATTTT
-	TRBV7-2	TRBJ2-3	many	CASSLEASGSADTQYF	TGTGCCAGCAGCTTAGAAGCTTCGGGGAGTGCAGATACGCAGTATTTT
TRBD1	TRBV2	TRBJ1-2	many	CASSEQRTGNYGYTF	TGTGCCAGCAGTGAACAGAGGACAGGGAACTATGGCTACACCTTC
-	TRBV6-1	TRBJ1-5	many	CASSSTGNSNQPQHF	TGTGCCAGCAGTTCAACAGGGAATAGCAATCAGCCCCAGCATTTT
-	TRBV30	TRBJ1-2	many	CALYYPMRNYGYTF	TGTGCCTTATATTACCCTATGAGGAACTATGGCTACACCTTC
-	TRBV7-8	TRBJ2-3	many	CASSSRASTDTQYF	TGTGCCAGCAGCTCAAGGGCTAGCACAGATACGCAGTATTTT
TRBD1	TRBV18	TRBJ1-2	many	CASSPGQDYGYTF	TGTGCCAGCAGCCCGGGACAGGACTATGGCTACACCTTC
-	TRBV28	TRBJ2-7	many	CASSLTGILYEQYF	TGTGCCAGCAGTTTAACGGGAATACTCTACGAGCAGTACTTC
TRBD1	TRBV9	TRBJ2-2	few	CASSVEEQGPGELFF	TGTGCCAGCAGCGTGGAAGAACAGGGGCCCGGGGAGCTGTTTTTT
-	TRBV28	TRBJ1-6	many	CASSLGTSNSPLHF	TGTGCCAGCAGTTTGGGGACATCCAACTCACCCCTCCACTTT
-	TRBV3-1	TRBJ1-2	many	CASSQETTGYGYTF	TGTGCCAGCAGCCAAGAGACTACAGGGTATGGCTACACCTTC